Below, 21 T cell receptor beta chains from the same sample are listed, as sequenced in a study of OX40 agonist ivuxolimab in advanced cancers. The method was immunoSEQ multiplex PCR; TCRdb's version includes in-frame clones alone and lacks a portion of them. The data contain approximately 10,000 clones, 77% of them singletons. The sample here was CD4+ or CD8+ T cells sorted from blood, taken in a trial of the OX40 agonist ivuxolimab. These receptors all stem from an adult with an advanced solid tumor such as melanoma, head and neck, liver or kidney cancer.

This rearrangement joins TRBV7-9 to TRBJ2-7, with 9 positions matching TRBD2. With V trimmed by 4 bases and J by 0 bases, 4 bases remained unmatched. This CDR3 is 15 amino acids long. The germline CDR1 and CDR2 sequences are SEHNR and FQNEAQ (reference sequence). Here the CDR3 reads CASSSVAGDSYEQYF. For the CDR3, the DNA is TGTGCCAGCAGCTCGGTAGCGGGGGACTCCTACGAGCAGTACTTC.

V usage is TRBV2 and J usage is TRBJ2-7; D is unclear. This CDR3 has 12 amino acids. V was pared by 4 bases and J by 3 bases, with 7 bases between. CDR1 is SNHLY, CDR2 FYNNEI, per germline. The CDR3 spells CASSGASYEQYF. CDR3 DNA: TGTGCCAGCAGTGGGGCTAGCTACGAGCAGTACTTC.

The chain is built from TRBV9 and TRBJ2-3; 8 bases align to TRBD2. The V gene end was trimmed by 3 bases and the J gene end by 0 bases; junction bases not matched to a gene: 3. Germline V gives CDR1 SGDLS, CDR2 YYNGEE. The CDR3 is made up of 15 amino acids. For the CDR3, the DNA is TGTGCCAGCAGCGGGGCGGGAGGAAGCACAGATACGCAGTATTTT. This gives the protein CASSGAGGSTDTQYF.

This clone has only a few counts. The chain couples TRBV27 to TRBJ2-2; D gene uncertain. The V end lost 3 bases, the J end lost 2 bases, and 4 bases lay between the germline ends. CDR1 and CDR2 (germline): MNHEY, SMNVEV (reference sequence). The CDR3 has 13 residues. For the CDR3, the DNA is TGTGCCAGCAGTTTCCCTAACACCGGGGAGCTGTTTTTT. Its protein is CASSFPNTGELFF.

This clone was seen a handful of times. The V gene is TRBV4-1, the J gene TRBJ2-7; D uncertain. This CDR3 has 15 residues. Germline V gives CDR1 MGHRA, CDR2 YSYEKL. Trimming shortened V by 0 bases and J by 6 bases, and 15 bases separated the two germline ends. Here the CDR3 reads CASSQDTSPPFEQYF. The CDR3 coding sequence is TGCGCCAGCAGCCAAGATACATCCCCTCCCTTCGAGCAGTACTTC.

The rearrangement links TRBV7-2 to TRBJ1-2, with TRBD1 identical over 8 bases. The J segment lost 0 bases and the V segment lost 5 bases, leaving 8 bases of the junction unmatched. This CDR3 is 16 amino acids long. Germline V gene data show CDR1 as SGHTA and CDR2 as FQGNSA. In nucleotides, the CDR3 is TGTGCCAGCAGCCCCGACCCGGGACAGGCTAACTATGGCTACACCTTC. It encodes CASSPDPGQANYGYTF.

For the CDR3, the DNA is TGTGCCAGCAGTGGCATTGCGGGGGAGACCCAGTACTTC. It specifies CASSGIAGETQYF. J is TRBJ2-5 and V is TRBV6-4; possible D gene TRBD2, 6 bases. Trimming left V 4 bases short and J 5 bases short, with 11 bases between. Germline V gives CDR1 MRHNA, CDR2 SNTAGT. The CDR3 totals 13 residues.

This clone turned up a few times. The V gene is TRBV27, the J gene TRBJ2-2; D gene uncertain. The CDR3 spans 14 residues. The ends were cut back, 2 bases at V and 7 bases at J, with 11 bases in the middle. Germline-derived CDR1 and CDR2 are MNHEY and SMNVEV (reference sequence). In nucleotides, the CDR3 is TGTGCCAGCAGTTTAACTGGGTTAGGCGGGGAGCTGTTTTTT. Translated, it gives CASSLTGLGGELFF.

This chain links TRBV11-3 with TRBJ1-3; D is possibly TRBD1 (6 bases). In germline, CDR1 is SGHNT, CDR2 YENEEA. The germline V and J ends were trimmed by 0 bases and 0 bases, with 15 bases remaining between them. The CDR3 consists of 18 residues. The DNA for the CDR3 is TGTGCCAGCAGCTTAGATGCGGGGGGCACAGACTCTGGAAACACCATATATTTT. This sequence encodes CASSLDAGGTDSGNTIYF.

The V call is TRBV13, the J call TRBJ2-1, with a possible D match to TRBD1 (6 bases). The V end lost 5 bases, the J end lost 5 bases, and 13 bases lay between the germline ends. Germline CDR1 and CDR2: PRHDT and FYEKMQ (reference sequence). The CDR3 runs 14 residues. The DNA of the CDR3 is TGTGCCAGCAGCCTCCGAACAGGGAACAATGAGCAGTTCTTC. Encoded protein: CASSLRTGNNEQFF.

The rearrangement links TRBV28 to TRBJ1-2; a possible D gene is TRBD1 (5 bases). Germline V lookup: CDR1 MDHEN, CDR2 SYDVKM. There are 12 residues in the CDR3. Trimming took off 7 bases at V and 2 bases at J, with 8 bases between the two ends. CDR3 residues: CASNEGNYGYTF. The CDR3 DNA reads TGTGCCAGCAACGAGGGGAACTATGGCTACACCTTC.

The J gene is TRBJ2-1, the V gene TRBV7-9; D might be TRBD1 (6 bases). The CDR3 has 16 residues. The germline V gene encodes CDR1 SEHNR and CDR2 FQNEAQ (reference sequence). V lost 0 bases and J lost 2, with 11 bases in between. The CDR3 sequence: CASSLAQGVPYNEQFF. The CDR3 DNA sequence: TGTGCCAGCAGCTTAGCACAGGGTGTCCCCTACAATGAGCAGTTCTTC.

As to this clone: At one boundary the junction diverges from the germline segment, which might be a read error. The V and J genes are TRBV11-2 and TRBJ2-7; unclear D gene. The CDR3 is 11 amino acids. The germline V gene encodes CDR1 SGHAT and CDR2 FQNNGV. This chain's CDR3 is CASSADTVQSF. CDR3 coding DNA: TGTGCCAGCAGCGCCGACACGGTCCAAAGCTTC.

The chain links TRBV27 to TRBJ2-1, with TRBD2 matching 13 bases. Looked up from germline, CDR1 is MNHEY and CDR2 is SMNVEV (reference sequence). Unmatched junction bases numbered 15, after V lost 2 bases and J lost 8 bases. CDR3 length: 19 amino acids. CDR3 in DNA: TGTGCCAGCAGTTTAAAGGGACTAGCGGGAATGCGGTACACATATGAGCAGTTCTTC. This encodes CASSLKGLAGMRYTYEQFF.

This clone was found a few times. The sample carries other DNA sequences with the same CDR3. The chain recombines TRBV25-1 with TRBJ2-5, with 7 bases identical to TRBD2. Germline V gene sequence: CDR1 MGHDK, CDR2 SYGVNS. The CDR3 length is 14 residues. J was trimmed by 1 base and V by 5 bases; bases with no gene match: 4. The chain's CDR3 is CASSLRGGQETQYF. CDR3 coding DNA: TGTGCCAGCAGTCTACGCGGGGGCCAAGAGACCCAGTACTTC.

This clone was found a few times. V usage is TRBV28 and J usage is TRBJ2-7, with TRBD1 matching over 7 bases. The V segment lost 7 bases and the J segment 0 bases; nucleotides outside the gene matches: 3. The CDR3 length is 13 residues. Germline CDR1 reads MDHEN; CDR2 reads SYDVKM. CDR3 nucleotide sequence: TGTGCCAGCACGGGGACAGACTCCTACGAGCAGTACTTC. This codes for CASTGTDSYEQYF.

The V call is TRBV5-8, the J call TRBJ2-1, with a weak D call TRBD2 (5 bases). The V end lost 5 bases, the J end lost 5 bases, and 17 bases lay between the germline ends. The CDR3 totals 15 residues. Germline CDR1 and CDR2: SGHTS and YDEGEE. Here the CDR3 reads CASRGYSGVNNEQFF. For the CDR3, the DNA is TGTGCCAGCAGGGGTTACAGCGGAGTAAACAATGAGCAGTTCTTC.

This clone was seen more than once but under ten times. The genes are TRBV7-6 and TRBJ1-1, with 11 positions matching TRBD1. V gave up 5 bases and J gave up 5 bases; unmatched junction bases: 13. The length of the CDR3 is 17 residues. The germline V gene has CDR1 SGHVS and CDR2 FNYEAQ. For the CDR3, the DNA is TGTGCCAGCAGCACGGACCCCCCCGGGACAGGGGGGACTGAAGCTTTCTTT. Protein: CASSTDPPGTGGTEAFF.

CDR3 residues: CASSLGDGEQFF. The DNA of the CDR3 is TGTGCCAGCAGCTTAGGGGACGGGGAGCAGTTCTTC. The chain has TRBV7-3 and TRBJ2-1; tentatively, D is TRBD1 or TRBD2 (5 bases each). V was cut by 2 bases and J by 10 bases, with 9 bases left in between. The CDR3 is 12 amino acids. Germline CDR1 SGHTA, CDR2 FQGTGA.

The J gene is TRBJ1-2, the V gene TRBV10-3; the D is unclear. Trimming removed 2 bases from V and 4 bases from J, with 14 bases in between. CDR3 length: 15 amino acids. Germline-derived CDR1 and CDR2 are ENHRY and SYGVKD. CDR3 nucleotide sequence: TGTGCCATCAGTGAGGAAGACTACCCAACCTATGGCTACACCTTC. This gives the protein CAISEEDYPTYGYTF.

Turning to this clone: This likely reflects a read error, since a far larger clone is one base away. The chain couples TRBV4-1 to TRBJ2-5; 7 bases fit TRBD1. The germline V gene encodes CDR1 MGHRA and CDR2 YSYEKL. The CDR3 runs 18 residues. With 0 bases clipped from V and 2 bases from J, the junction kept 12 bases outside the gene matches. The CDR3 DNA reads as TGCGCCAGCAGCCAAGATAGGGGGTCCCGGGACAGACAAGAGACCCAGTACTTC. Protein product: CASSQDRGSRDRQETQYF.